One TCR beta chain is described in this entry. The target antigen is unknown. Each CDR3 protein gets one entry after TCRdb re-called the RT-PCR reads with MiXCR. Among approximately 2,000 distinct CDR3 sequences, approximately 78% were seen once, and the ten largest hold about 6%. This sample stems from a study of yellow fever vaccine responses in identical twins. Study-level findings and limits: Convergence reportedly seemed to mark part of the twins' vaccine T cell response, with personalization marking the rest.

This CDR3 has 16 residues. CDR1 is SNHLY, CDR2 FYNNEI, per germline. Trimming removed 4 bases from V and 5 bases from J, with 17 bases in between. The sequence came from a woman aged 18-30 years who received the yellow fever vaccine. The material sequenced was T cells from blood (PBMCs), unsorted or a sorted subset (not recorded which), taken before or after yellow fever vaccination (not recorded which). The V gene is TRBV2, the J gene TRBJ2-2, with D perhaps matching TRBD2 (5 bases). The CDR3 DNA sequence: TGTGCCAGCAGTGTTGTATCTTGGGGAGCGACCGGGGAGCTGTTTTTT. Translation gives CASSVVSWGATGELFF.